What follows are 16 T cell receptor beta chains derived from one specimen sequenced in a study of yellow fever vaccine responses in identical twins. TCRdb recomputed calls from the RT-PCR reads with MiXCR, one row per CDR3 protein. This repertoire shows almost 2,500 distinct CDR3 sequences, roughly 82% found once; its top ten account for 5% to 7%. Sequencing used T cells from blood (PBMCs), unsorted or a sorted subset (not recorded which), obtained before or after yellow fever vaccination (not recorded which). Receptors were obtained from a woman younger than 35 who received the yellow fever vaccine.

CDR3 protein: CASSQSDRAHYGYTF. CDR3 coding DNA: TGCGCCAGCAGTCAATCTGACAGGGCCCACTATGGCTACACCTTC. The gene calls are TRBV23-1 and TRBJ1-2; 7 bases agree with TRBD1. TRBV23-1 is labeled an ORF, and its function is uncertain. V dropped 0 bases and J dropped 3; count of bases not matched to a gene: 4. The CDR3 is 15 amino acids.

This chain connects TRBV11-1 to TRBJ1-4, with TRBD1 matching 10 bases. CDR3 length equals 16 residues. Germline assignment: CDR1 SGHAT and CDR2 FQDESV (reference sequence). V lost 4 bases, J lost 7 bases, and 9 bases stayed unmatched. The chain's CDR3 is CASSSLLTGGFEKLFF. The CDR3 DNA reads as TGTGCCAGCAGCTCTCTCCTGACAGGGGGCTTTGAAAAACTGTTTTTT.

The chain joins TRBV29-1 to TRBJ2-7, with D uncertain. There are 13 residues in the CDR3. Trimming pared 1 base from V and 3 bases from J, leaving 10 bases between. CDR1 and CDR2 from the germline V gene are SQVTM and ANQGSEA. CDR3 bases: TGCAGCGTTGAAGGGCAGCACTACTACGAGCAGTACTTC. Its translation is CSVEGQHYYEQYF.

The chain links TRBV5-6 to TRBJ2-1, with D maybe TRBD2 (5 bases). Germline CDR1 SGHDT, CDR2 YYEEEE. The CDR3 extends over 14 amino acids. Trimming removed 4 bases at V and 7 bases at J, with 15 bases between. The CDR3 region has the DNA TGTGCCAGCAGCAGAGGACTCGTACCGAATGAGCAGTTCTTC. Protein: CASSRGLVPNEQFF.

The chain uses TRBV4-3 and TRBJ2-7; no reliable D call. Germline V gene data show CDR1 as LGHNA and CDR2 as YSLEER. The CDR3 extends over 13 amino acids. Between the trimmed V and J ends, which lost 1 base and 2 bases, there was a span of 6 bases. The CDR3 sequence is CASSQAQAYEQYF. The CDR3 DNA reads TGCGCCAGCAGCCAAGCTCAAGCCTACGAGCAGTACTTC.

This clonotype was seen a single time. This chain links TRBV6-2 or TRBV6-3 with TRBJ2-7; D is unclear. Trimming left V 0 bases short and J 0 bases short, with 6 bases between. CDR1 and CDR2 from the germline V gene are MNHEY and SVGEGT. CDR3 length: 14 amino acids. The CDR3 loop is CASSYSTSSYEQYF. For the CDR3, the DNA is TGTGCCAGCAGTTACTCCACAAGCTCCTACGAGCAGTACTTC.

This clonotype was seen more than once but under ten times. The chain uses TRBV2 and TRBJ2-7, with D unresolved. Trimming took 4 bases from V and 3 from J, leaving 13 bases between them. Per the germline V gene, CDR1 is SNHLY and CDR2 is FYNNEI. The CDR3 has 14 residues. The chain's CDR3 is CASSVVQGNYEQYF. The CDR3 DNA is TGTGCCAGCAGTGTGGTTCAAGGGAACTACGAGCAGTACTTC.

About this clonotype: One junction end disagrees with the germline gene, perhaps due to a read error. V is TRBV11-3 and J is TRBJ2-1; a possible D gene is TRBD2 (5 bases). CDR3 length: 14 residues. The germline V gene encodes CDR1 SGHNT and CDR2 YENEEA. The CDR3 sequence: CTSSLVPPGNEQFF. DNA of the CDR3: TGTACCAGCAGCTTAGTTCCCCCGGGGAATGAGCAGTTCTTC.

This clonotype came up a few times. V is TRBV28 and J is TRBJ1-5, with D perhaps TRBD1 (6 bases). The CDR3 has 15 residues. Trimming stripped 6 bases from V and 8 bases from J, with 20 bases between. CDR1 and CDR2 (germline): MDHEN, SYDVKM. The CDR3 loop is CASSQSRTGLKPQHF. In DNA form, the CDR3 reads TGTGCCAGCAGCCAAAGCCGCACAGGGTTGAAGCCCCAGCATTTT.

This chain connects TRBV7-3 to TRBJ2-2; no definite D call. This CDR3 is 14 amino acids long. Per germline, CDR1 SGHTA and CDR2 FQGTGA. V shed 6 bases and J shed 3 bases, with 11 bases lying between them. CDR3 nucleotides: TGTGCCAGCAGGCCATCTGGGGACACCGGGGAGCTGTTTTTT. This encodes CASRPSGDTGELFF.

The CDR3 sequence is CASSLGLAGARSTDTQYF. In nucleotides, the CDR3 is TGTGCCAGCAGCCTCGGACTAGCGGGGGCAAGGAGCACAGATACGCAGTATTTT. V usage is TRBV13 and J usage is TRBJ2-3; 13 bases agree with TRBD2. Unmatched junction bases numbered 8, after V lost 5 bases and J lost 0 bases. The CDR3 runs to 18 residues. Looked up from germline, CDR1 is PRHDT and CDR2 is FYEKMQ (reference sequence).

The rearrangement links TRBV24-1 to TRBJ2-1, with TRBD2 identical over 9 bases. CDR1 KGHDR and CDR2 SFDVKD come from the germline V gene. V shed 8 bases and J 8 bases; nucleotides not matched to a gene: 9. The CDR3 spans 14 residues. CDR3 residues: CATKAGGPLDEQFF. The CDR3 region has the DNA TGTGCCACCAAGGCGGGAGGGCCTCTGGATGAGCAGTTCTTC.

The V call is TRBV5-1, the J call TRBJ1-2; D gene ambiguous. V was shortened by 4 bases and J by 1 base, with 14 bases between the two germline ends. Germline-derived CDR1 and CDR2 are SGHRS and YFSETQ. This CDR3 contains 15 residues. The CDR3 DNA is TGCGCCAGCAGCCCACACCCGACAAGTAACTATGGCTACACCTTC. Translated, it gives CASSPHPTSNYGYTF.

The CDR3 is CSARDPFTLPLDRSYEQYF. DNA of the CDR3: TGCAGTGCTAGAGATCCATTCACCCTACCACTGGACCGCTCCTACGAGCAGTACTTC. The gene calls are TRBV20-1 and TRBJ2-7; no definite D call. Germline loops: CDR1 DFQATT, CDR2 SNEGSKA (reference sequence). The CDR3 runs to 19 residues. V lost 0 bases, J lost 0 bases, and 24 bases lay in between.

V usage is TRBV2 and J usage is TRBJ2-1; D may be TRBD1 or TRBD2 (5 bases each). CDR1 and CDR2 (germline): SNHLY, FYNNEI. This CDR3 is 13 amino acids long. V lost 6 bases and J 11 bases, leaving 17 bases between the germline ends. CDR3 sequence: CASRGSEGIKQFF. The CDR3 DNA is TGTGCCAGCAGGGGTAGTGAGGGGATCAAGCAGTTCTTC.

This clonotype was seen just once. The V and J genes are TRBV29-1 and TRBJ1-2; D remains unclear. V shed 2 bases and J shed 2 bases, with 6 bases lying between them. The CDR3 runs 12 residues. Germline CDR1 reads SQVTM; CDR2 reads ANQGSEA. CDR3 sequence (DNA): TGCAGCGTTGAATCGGAGAACTATGGCTACACCTTC. Its protein is CSVESENYGYTF.